Each of the 14 T cell receptor beta chains below was sequenced from the same sample in a study of T cells expressing NK-cell markers (dated by TCRdb to 2019 to 2021). Library preparation employed 5' RACE. Instrument on record: Illumina HiSeq 2000. The reads underwent TCRdb reprocessing, giving one record for each CDR3 protein sequence and no DNA. The record for this sample contains approximately 550,000 distinct CDR3 sequences. Of the sample, approximately 4% is held by the ten largest clones. Sequencing was carried out using blood T cells: a sorted CD56 or NKG2C T cell subset, CD4+ or CD8+ T cells, or bulk PBMC T cells (not recorded which). These receptors all stem from a man between 18 and 29 years old in good health. Donor details come from another sample of the same person, matched by shared clones.

This CDR3 reads CSARIEGRGFSYEQYF. The rearrangement uses TRBV20-1 and TRBJ2-7; the D gene TCRdb calls, TRBD1, cannot be checked with no DNA. The CDR3 has 16 residues. Germline CDR1 and CDR2: DFQATT and SNEGSKA (reference sequence).

The chain employs TRBV7-6 and TRBJ2-5; TCRdb lists TRBD1, though no DNA is available to test this call. The CDR3 length is 14 residues. Germline V gene sequence: CDR1 SGHVS, CDR2 FNYEAQ. CDR3 sequence reads: CASSPTGTGTFQYF.

The chain recombines TRBV20-1 with TRBJ2-7; with no DNA, the TCRdb D assignment of TRBD2 cannot be verified. The CDR3 totals 17 residues. Per germline, CDR1 DFQATT and CDR2 SNEGSKA (reference sequence). The CDR3 is CSVVGSGEDKVSYEQYF.

The chain links TRBV5-6 to TRBJ2-7. CDR1 and CDR2 (germline): SGHDT, YYEEEE. The CDR3 extends over 14 amino acids. CDR3 in amino acids: CASSLAQTDYEQYF.

The genes are TRBV15 and TRBJ2-2. CDR1 and CDR2 from the germline V gene are LNHNV and YYDKDF (reference sequence). This CDR3 is 16 amino acids long. This chain's CDR3 is CATSRAGSRNTGELFF.

The genes are TRBV12-3 or TRBV12-4 and TRBJ2-2; the D gene TCRdb calls, TRBD2, cannot be checked with no DNA. The CDR3 is 16 amino acids. The CDR3 protein is CASSSTQKRDTGELFF.

V and J are TRBV6-2 or TRBV6-3 and TRBJ2-5. The germline CDR1 and CDR2 sequences are MNHEY and SVGEGT. This CDR3 has 12 amino acids. CDR3 region: CASSFGAETQYF.

V is TRBV7-8 and J is TRBJ1-6. CDR3 size: 14 residues. CDR1 is SGHVS, CDR2 FQNEAQ, per germline. CDR3 residues: CASSGLSYNSPLHF.

The rearrangement uses TRBV4-2 and TRBJ2-1; as DNA is missing, the TRBD2 call by TCRdb cannot be tested. Germline assignment: CDR1 LGHNA and CDR2 YNFKEQ. This CDR3 has 12 amino acids. CDR3 loop: CASSPGAPEQFF.

This chain connects TRBV5-1 to TRBJ2-1; the D call of TRBD2 rests on TCRdb alone, since no DNA is present to check it. Germline V gene sequence: CDR1 SGHRS, CDR2 YFSETQ. The CDR3 runs 16 residues. CDR3 loop: CASSFLTSGSTNEQFF.

The chain employs TRBV7-2 and TRBJ2-7. Germline loops: CDR1 SGHTA, CDR2 FQGNSA. This CDR3 region has 13 residues. The CDR3 reads CASSLVSGHEQYF.

V is TRBV27 and J is TRBJ2-4; there is no DNA to check the TCRdb D call of TRBD1. There are 16 residues in the CDR3. CDR1 is MNHEY and CDR2 is SMNVEV in the germline V gene (reference sequence). CDR3 sequence: CASSLWGGTTKNIQYF.

The V and J genes are TRBV12-3 or TRBV12-4 and TRBJ2-3; TCRdb's D call of TRBD2 is untestable without DNA. This CDR3 is built from 17 residues. The CDR3 here is CASSPGPLAGAPDTQYF.

The CDR3 is CASRSGVNTEAFF. V and J are TRBV27 and TRBJ1-1; with no DNA, the TCRdb D assignment of TRBD1 cannot be verified. The germline V gene encodes CDR1 MNHEY and CDR2 SMNVEV (reference sequence). This CDR3 contains 13 residues.